This T cell receptor (beta chain) derives from a study of PD-L1 blockade in urothelial cancer. At the level of the study: Investigators checked blood 3 weeks (second dose) and 6 weeks after treatment start. Study-wide results and caveats: Patients with below-median pretreatment blood clonality survived longer.

The V gene's germline CDR1 is SEHNR and CDR2 FQNEAQ (reference sequence). V lost 5 bases, J lost 3 bases, and 9 bases stayed unmatched. The CDR3 is 15 amino acids. Comment on this clone: Its specificity is unknown.

TCRdb's copy holds only in-frame clones and misses some; the assay was immunoSEQ multiplex PCR. This table holds 85,000 to 130,000 clones, over 80% found once. Sequencing used PBMCs, obtained around atezolizumab (anti-PD-L1) treatment. The clonotype comes from an elderly woman with urothelial cancer. The chain employs TRBV7-9 and TRBJ2-7, with TRBD1 matching 8 bases. The CDR3 is CASSLEQGGSYEQYF. CDR3 DNA: TGTGCCAGCAGCCTAGAACAGGGGGGAAGCTACGAGCAGTACTTC.